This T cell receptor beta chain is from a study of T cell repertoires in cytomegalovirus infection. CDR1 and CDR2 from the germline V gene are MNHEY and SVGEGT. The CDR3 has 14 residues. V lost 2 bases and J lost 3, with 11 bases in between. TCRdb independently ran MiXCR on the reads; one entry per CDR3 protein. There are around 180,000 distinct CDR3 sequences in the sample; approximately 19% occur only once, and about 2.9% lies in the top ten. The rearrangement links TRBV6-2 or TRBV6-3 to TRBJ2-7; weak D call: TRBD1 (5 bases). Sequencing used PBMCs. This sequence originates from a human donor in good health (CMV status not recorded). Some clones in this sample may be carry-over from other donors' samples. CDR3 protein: CASSYLGRDYEQYF. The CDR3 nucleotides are TGTGCCAGCAGTTACCTTGGCAGGGACTACGAGCAGTACTTC.